This T cell receptor (beta chain) is from a study of T cells in Graves' hyperthyroidism and ophthalmopathy. Study-wide context: At initial diagnosis, before any treatment had begun, peripheral blood was obtained. Study-wide findings and caveats: Blood also held most thyroid clonotypes expanded beyond 0.001.

PBMCs were collected from an approximately 9.5 ml volume of fresh peripheral blood. Researchers amplified the TCR beta CDR3 regions from RNA transcripts. TCR CDR3 underwent first-round RT-PCR with the HTBI primer set. TCRdb processed the multiplex PCR reads anew with MiXCR; each CDR3 protein has one entry. The sample has around 300,000 distinct CDR3 sequences, about 14% seen once. With respect to this clonotype: Its antigen remains unknown.

The CDR3 has 14 residues. Germline V gene sequence: CDR1 SEHNR, CDR2 FQNEAQ (reference sequence). Trimming shortened V by 1 base and J by 7 bases, and 8 bases separated the two germline ends. J is TRBJ1-6 and V is TRBV7-9; tentatively, D is TRBD1 (6 bases). Sequenced sample: blood. The receptor was derived from a woman younger than 45 with Graves' hyperthyroidism. CDR3 loop: CASSLEGGNSPLHF. The CDR3 bases are TGTGCCAGCAGCTTAGAGGGGGGAAATTCACCCCTCCACTTT. Using reference TRBV7-9 and TRBJ1-6 for the parts outside the CDR3, the full variable domain is DTGVSQNPRHKITKRGQNVTFRCDPISEHNRLYWYRQTLGQGPEFLTYFQNEAQLEKSRLLSDRFSAERPKGSFSTLEIQRTEQGDSAMYLCASSLEGGNSPLHFGNGTRLTVT.